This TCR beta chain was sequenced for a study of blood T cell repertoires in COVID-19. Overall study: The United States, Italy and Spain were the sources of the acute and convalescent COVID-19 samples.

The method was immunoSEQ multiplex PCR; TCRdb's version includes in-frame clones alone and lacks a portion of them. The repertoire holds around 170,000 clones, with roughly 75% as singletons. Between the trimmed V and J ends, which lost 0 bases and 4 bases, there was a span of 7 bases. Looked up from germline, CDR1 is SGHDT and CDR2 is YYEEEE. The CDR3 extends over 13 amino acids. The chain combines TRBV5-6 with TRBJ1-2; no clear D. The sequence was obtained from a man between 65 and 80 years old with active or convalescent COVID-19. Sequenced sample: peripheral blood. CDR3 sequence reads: CASSLGEGYGYTF. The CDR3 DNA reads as TGTGCCAGCAGCTTGGGAGAGGGCTATGGCTACACCTTC.